This TCR beta chain was sequenced for a study of CD8+ T cells in alopecia areata. Looking at the study overall: Treated patients were dosed with oral tofacitinib, taking 5 to 10 mg twice daily.

Cell sorting was applied to PBMCs, and CD4+ and CD8+ T cells were collected. RNA extraction was followed by reverse transcription into cDNA, which acted as the sequencing template. Generated by immunoSEQ multiplex PCR, the TCRdb table keeps only in-frame clones and is missing some. The table includes over 200,000 clones, around 62% detected once. V shed 1 base, J shed 7 bases, and the junction held 10 bases outside the gene matches. The CDR3 runs 16 residues. Looked up from germline, CDR1 is MGHRA and CDR2 is YSYEKL. The receptor was isolated from a human donor with alopecia areata. This chain uses TRBV4-1 with TRBJ1-3; 7 bases fit TRBD1. This material consisted of CD4+ T cells sorted from blood, taken at week 0. The CDR3 here is CASSQVFRGNLNTIYF. CDR3 nucleotides: TGCGCCAGCAGCCAAGTATTCAGGGGGAATCTTAACACCATATATTTT.